This T cell receptor beta chain was captured by sequencing in a study of response to subunit inactivated influenza vaccine. J lost 0 bases, V lost 4 bases, and 6 bases had no gene match. The germline V gene has CDR1 SGHVS and CDR2 FQNEAQ. The CDR3 runs to 16 residues. Overall study results and limits: Each seasonal influenza vaccination, the authors suggested, recruits few new T cells.

TCRdb fed the RT-PCR reads into MiXCR, producing one record per CDR3 protein. The table has 490,000 or so distinct CDR3 sequences, 7.6% seen once. As concerns this clonotype: Antigen specificity is unknown.

This TCR was recovered from a man between 50 and 69 years old who received an inactivated influenza vaccine. The source was PBMCs from blood, collected roughly 24 months after vaccination. The gene calls are TRBV7-8 and TRBJ2-7, with 10 bases identical to TRBD1. CDR3 region: CASSSRTGGLSYEQYF. In nucleotides, the CDR3 is TGTGCCAGCAGCTCTAGGACAGGGGGTCTCTCCTACGAGCAGTACTTC.